The 29 T cell receptor beta chains given below trace back to one sample, sequenced in a study of blood T cell repertoires in COVID-19. Sequencing was performed with immunoSEQ multiplex PCR; in TCRdb, only in-frame clones are kept and a portion is missing. This table has about 170,000 clones, around 85% appearing once. What was sequenced was peripheral blood. The receptors here all came from a human donor with acute or convalescent COVID-19. The donor label of this sample is uncertain.

The chain has TRBV5-1 and TRBJ1-3; D might be TRBD1 (5 bases). The CDR3 extends over 17 amino acids. Germline loops: CDR1 SGHRS, CDR2 YFSETQ. Deletions cut 3 bases from V and 1 base from J, with 17 bases between. The CDR3 DNA sequence: TGCGCCAGCAGCTCGGGTCAGGTTCGGGGGTCTGGAAACACCATATATTTT. Its protein product is CASSSGQVRGSGNTIYF.

The gene calls are TRBV6-5 and TRBJ1-2, with 7 nucleotides matching TRBD1. CDR3 length equals 13 residues. Germline V gene sequence: CDR1 MNHEY, CDR2 SVGAGI. V dropped 6 bases and J dropped 3; count of bases not matched to a gene: 4. CDR3 protein: CASSGQVYYGYTF. In DNA, the CDR3 is TGTGCCAGCAGCGGACAGGTATACTATGGCTACACCTTC.

On this clone: The junction does not match germline at one end; this may be a read error. This chain links TRBV6-2 or TRBV6-3 with TRBJ1-1, with D perhaps TRBD1 (6 bases). The CDR3 extends over 15 amino acids. CDR1 is MNHEY, CDR2 SVGEGT, per germline. CDR3 amino acids: CASSPLTGFGTEVFF. The CDR3 DNA sequence: TGTGCCAGCAGTCCCCTGACAGGCTTCGGCACTGAAGTTTTCTTT.

The rearrangement links TRBV18 to TRBJ2-3; 10 positions match TRBD2. Germline loops: CDR1 KGHSH, CDR2 LQKENI. The length of the CDR3 is 16 residues. The V and J ends lost 5 bases and 2 bases, in that order; junction bases with no gene match: 7. CDR3 in amino acids: CASSTLAGAPTDTQYF. The CDR3, as DNA: TGTGCCAGCTCAACTCTAGCGGGGGCCCCCACAGATACGCAGTATTTT.

The gene calls are TRBV7-2 and TRBJ1-4; tentatively, D is TRBD1 (5 bases). The CDR3 has 14 residues. V was trimmed by 4 bases and J by 8 bases, leaving 14 bases between them. From germline, CDR1 is SGHTA and CDR2 FQGNSA. The CDR3 reads CASSSSRKGEKLFF. As DNA, the CDR3 is TGTGCCAGCAGCTCGTCTCGCAAGGGGGAAAAACTGTTTTTT.

This sequence joins TRBV18 and TRBJ2-7; 9 bases are a match to TRBD1. The trim removed 5 bases at V and 7 bases at J, leaving 9 bases unmatched. Per the germline V gene, CDR1 is KGHSH and CDR2 is LQKENI. The CDR3 spans 14 residues. The CDR3 coding sequence is TGTGCCAGCTCAACGGGACAGGGAAGTGGAGAGCAGTACTTC. Translated, it gives CASSTGQGSGEQYF.

The chain links TRBV3-1 (or the pseudogene TRBV3-2) to TRBJ1-5; the match to TRBD1 covers 10 bases. The CDR3 has 16 residues. The ends lost 4 bases at V and 8 bases at J; junction bases unmatched: 11. Germline V gene sequence: CDR1 LGHDT, CDR2 YNNKEL (reference sequence). The DNA of the CDR3 is TGTGCCAGCAGCCCCTCCGACAGGGGGCTAGGTAAGCCCCAGCATTTT. This encodes CASSPSDRGLGKPQHF.

The CDR3 DNA follows: TGTGCCAGCAGTCCGGGGACAACTGAAGCTTTCTTT. Protein sequence: CASSPGTTEAFF. The chain links TRBV12-3 or TRBV12-4 to TRBJ1-1, with D maybe TRBD1 (6 bases). The CDR3 contains 12 residues. The germline V and J ends were trimmed by 5 bases and 5 bases, with 9 bases remaining between them.

This clone was observed a few times. This chain links TRBV11-3 with TRBJ2-7, with TRBD1 as a possible D gene (7 bases). Germline CDR1 SGHNT, CDR2 YENEEA. There are 17 residues in the CDR3. Deletions cut 4 bases from V and 3 bases from J, with 22 bases between. The CDR3 here is CASSYRGGGQYFYEQYF. The CDR3 region has the DNA TGTGCCAGCAGCTATAGAGGAGGGGGACAGTATTTCTACGAGCAGTACTTC.

V is TRBV6-5 and J is TRBJ2-3, with 12 bases aligning to TRBD2. The CDR3 runs to 14 residues. The V gene's germline CDR1 is MNHEY and CDR2 SVGAGI. V lost 8 bases to trimming and J lost 4 bases; unmatched junction nucleotides: 4. The CDR3 here is CASLAGGRPDTQYF. The CDR3 DNA is TGTGCCAGCCTAGCGGGGGGGCGTCCAGATACGCAGTATTTT.

This clone was picked up a small number of times. Other DNA sequences in this specimen translate into the identical CDR3. J is TRBJ2-2 and V is TRBV5-6, with 8 bases lining up with TRBD1. The CDR3 is 15 residues long. Germline V gene data show CDR1 as SGHDT and CDR2 as YYEEEE. J lost 5 bases, V lost 4 bases, and 7 bases had no gene match. Here the CDR3 reads CASSPSGGRTGELFF. CDR3 coding DNA: TGTGCCAGCAGCCCCTCAGGGGGCAGGACCGGGGAGCTGTTTTTT.

The chain carries TRBV13 and TRBJ1-1; D ambiguous. The CDR3 has 15 amino acids. Germline V gives CDR1 PRHDT, CDR2 FYEKMQ (reference sequence). Trimming cost V 5 bases and J 1 base, with 14 bases left between them. CDR3 residues: CASSPRTGGNTEAFF. The CDR3 DNA is TGTGCCAGCAGCCCACGAACCGGCGGGAACACTGAAGCTTTCTTT.

This clone was observed a single time. This CDR3 is CASSLSGLAGAAYNEQFF. The CDR3 DNA reads as TGCGCCAGCAGCCTGTCGGGACTAGCGGGGGCTGCCTACAATGAGCAGTTCTTC. The rearrangement links TRBV5-1 to TRBJ2-1, with 14 bases that match TRBD2. The V segment lost 4 bases and the J segment 2 bases; nucleotides outside the gene matches: 8. CDR1 and CDR2 (germline): SGHRS, YFSETQ. This CDR3 has 18 residues.

The CDR3: CASSQDRASGASIDTQYF. Written as DNA, the CDR3 is TGCGCCAGCAGCCAAGATCGAGCTAGCGGGGCCTCAATCGATACGCAGTATTTT. This rearrangement joins TRBV4-1 to TRBJ2-3; 9 bases fit TRBD2. Germline lookup yields CDR1 MGHRA and CDR2 YSYEKL. V shed 0 bases, J shed 6 bases, and the junction held 13 bases outside the gene matches. This CDR3 contains 18 residues.

The CDR3 protein is CASRKDRASDEQFF. CDR3 DNA sequence: TGTGCCAGCAGAAAAGACAGGGCTTCGGATGAGCAGTTCTTC. The rearrangement uses TRBV6-4 and TRBJ2-1; 7 positions agree with TRBD1. CDR1 and CDR2 (germline): MRHNA, SNTAGT. CDR3 size: 14 residues. The ends lost 6 bases at V and 8 bases at J; junction bases unmatched: 10.

The V and J genes are TRBV6-4 and TRBJ1-6, with D perhaps matching TRBD1 (6 bases). With 8 bases removed from V and 0 bases from J, the gap between germline ends came to 11 bases. Per the germline V gene, CDR1 is MRHNA and CDR2 is SNTAGT. The CDR3 sequence is 15 residues long. CDR3 loop: CASFRGSSYNSPLHF. The CDR3 DNA sequence: TGTGCCAGCTTCAGGGGCAGCTCCTATAATTCACCCCTCCACTTT.

The J gene is TRBJ1-3, the V gene TRBV25-1, with a weak D call TRBD1 (6 bases). V lost 1 base and J lost 3, with 13 bases in between. Germline CDR1 is MGHDK and CDR2 is SYGVNS. The CDR3 length is 16 residues. CDR3 bases: TGTGCCAGCAGTGAATTTCGCAGGGGCCTTGGAAACACCATATATTTT. Translating it yields CASSEFRRGLGNTIYF.

This chain joins TRBV7-6 and TRBJ1-3; 7 bases match TRBD1. V lost 0 bases, J lost 8 bases, and 13 bases stayed unmatched. Germline V lookup: CDR1 SGHVS, CDR2 FNYEAQ. The CDR3 sequence is 17 residues long. The CDR3 loop is CASSLATGSEGVYTIYF. CDR3 DNA: TGTGCCAGCAGCTTAGCGACAGGGTCGGAGGGTGTCTACACCATATATTTT. The full variable domain, rest sourced from reference TRBV7-6 and TRBJ1-3, is GAGVSQSPRYKVTKRGQDVALRCDPISGHVSLYWYRQALGQGPEFLTYFNYEAQQDKSGLPNDRFSAERPEGSISTLTIQRTEQRDSAMYRCASSLATGSEGVYTIYFGEGSWLTVV.

The chain joins TRBV7-2 to TRBJ2-4, with 11 bases aligning to TRBD2. This CDR3 region has 18 residues. The V and J ends lost 0 bases and 3 bases, in that order; junction bases with no gene match: 7. The germline CDR1 and CDR2 sequences are SGHTA and FQGNSA. The CDR3 protein is CASSLASGGARGKNIQYF. The CDR3 DNA follows: TGTGCCAGCAGCTTAGCTAGCGGGGGGGCCAGGGGCAAAAACATTCAGTACTTC. The full variable domain, its missing parts supplied by reference TRBV7-2 and TRBJ2-4, is GAGVSQSPSNKVTEKGKDVELRCDPISGHTALYWYRQSLGQGLEFLIYFQGNSAPDKSGLPSDRFSAERTGGSVSTLTIQRTQQEDSAVYLCASSLASGGARGKNIQYFGAGTRLSVL.

The genes are TRBV7-6 and TRBJ2-5; 11 positions agree with TRBD2. Germline assignment: CDR1 SGHVS and CDR2 FNYEAQ. The ends lost 6 bases at V and 5 bases at J; junction bases unmatched: 8. This CDR3 has 15 amino acids. CDR3: CASSLSGGADETQYF. DNA of the CDR3: TGTGCCAGCAGTCTTAGCGGGGGGGCCGATGAGACCCAGTACTTC.

The chain combines TRBV6-6 with TRBJ2-7, with 11 positions matching TRBD2. CDR3 size: 16 residues. The V segment lost 7 bases and the J segment 3 bases; nucleotides outside the gene matches: 11. CDR1 is MNHNY, CDR2 SVGAGI, per germline (reference sequence). CDR3 nucleotides: TGTGCCAGCATCAAGGGAACTAGCGGGGGAGACTACGAGCAGTACTTC. Amino acids: CASIKGTSGGDYEQYF.

The V gene is TRBV3-1 (or the pseudogene TRBV3-2), the J gene TRBJ2-4; D might be TRBD2 (5 bases). V was trimmed by 3 bases and J by 0 bases, leaving 12 bases between them. Per germline, CDR1 LGHDT and CDR2 YNNKEL (reference sequence). The CDR3 is made up of 16 amino acids. This CDR3 is CASSHWESRAKNIQYF. The CDR3 bases are TGTGCCAGCAGCCACTGGGAGTCAAGAGCCAAAAACATTCAGTACTTC.

This chain connects TRBV7-9 to TRBJ2-5; D might be TRBD2 (5 bases). The CDR3 is 14 residues long. Trimming cost V 5 bases and J 1 base, with 11 bases left between them. Germline V CDR1 and CDR2: SEHNR, FQNEAQ (reference sequence). CDR3 sequence reads: CASSGRKGQETQYF. CDR3 bases: TGTGCCAGCAGCGGGAGAAAGGGCCAAGAGACCCAGTACTTC.

V gene TRBV6-5 combines with J gene TRBJ1-1; a possible D gene is TRBD1 (6 bases). Trimming left V 7 bases short and J 1 base short, with 10 bases between. The CDR3 is 13 amino acids. Germline V CDR1 and CDR2: MNHEY, SVGAGI. This CDR3 reads CASKQGQNTEAFF. Written as DNA, the CDR3 is TGTGCCAGCAAGCAGGGGCAGAACACTGAAGCTTTCTTT.

The rearrangement links TRBV30 to TRBJ1-5; 7 nucleotides align to TRBD1. This CDR3 region has 14 residues. The junction had 11 bases not matched to a gene; V was cut back by 8 bases and J by 4 bases. Looked up from germline, CDR1 is GTSNPN and CDR2 is SVGIG (reference sequence). CDR3 sequence reads: CALSGTARNQPQHF. Here the CDR3 DNA reads TGTGCCCTCTCCGGGACAGCTAGAAATCAGCCCCAGCATTTT.

This chain connects TRBV24-1 to TRBJ2-5; 8 bases map to TRBD1. V lost 1 base to trimming and J lost 3 bases; unmatched junction nucleotides: 6. Germline CDR1 reads KGHDR; CDR2 reads SFDVKD. The CDR3 covers 16 residues. The DNA for the CDR3 is TGTGCCACCAGTGATTTTCCGGCAGGGGGCGAAGAGACCCAGTACTTC. Amino acid sequence: CATSDFPAGGEETQYF.

This clone was seen a single time. V usage is TRBV7-2 and J usage is TRBJ1-5, with TRBD1 as a possible D gene (5 bases). The length of the CDR3 is 16 residues. V shed 1 base and J shed 0 bases, with 10 bases lying between them. Germline CDR1 and CDR2: SGHTA and FQGNSA. The CDR3: CASSLVLTGSNQPQHF. As DNA, the CDR3 is TGTGCCAGCAGCTTAGTACTCACAGGTAGCAATCAGCCCCAGCATTTT.

V usage is TRBV7-2 and J usage is TRBJ1-1; D ambiguous. Trimming cost V 5 bases and J 1 base, with 11 bases left between them. The germline V gene has CDR1 SGHTA and CDR2 FQGNSA. The CDR3 spans 14 residues. Here the CDR3 reads CASSNIAPNTEAFF. CDR3 bases: TGTGCCAGCAGCAACATCGCTCCGAACACTGAAGCTTTCTTT.

The chain employs TRBV5-1 and TRBJ1-4, with 7 bases fitting TRBD1. Germline values: CDR1 SGHRS, CDR2 YFSETQ. V was clipped by 2 bases and J by 5 bases; unmatched bases: 3. The CDR3 totals 14 residues. The CDR3 DNA reads TGCGCCAGCAGCTTAGCACAGGGGAATGAAAAACTGTTTTTT. This sequence encodes CASSLAQGNEKLFF.